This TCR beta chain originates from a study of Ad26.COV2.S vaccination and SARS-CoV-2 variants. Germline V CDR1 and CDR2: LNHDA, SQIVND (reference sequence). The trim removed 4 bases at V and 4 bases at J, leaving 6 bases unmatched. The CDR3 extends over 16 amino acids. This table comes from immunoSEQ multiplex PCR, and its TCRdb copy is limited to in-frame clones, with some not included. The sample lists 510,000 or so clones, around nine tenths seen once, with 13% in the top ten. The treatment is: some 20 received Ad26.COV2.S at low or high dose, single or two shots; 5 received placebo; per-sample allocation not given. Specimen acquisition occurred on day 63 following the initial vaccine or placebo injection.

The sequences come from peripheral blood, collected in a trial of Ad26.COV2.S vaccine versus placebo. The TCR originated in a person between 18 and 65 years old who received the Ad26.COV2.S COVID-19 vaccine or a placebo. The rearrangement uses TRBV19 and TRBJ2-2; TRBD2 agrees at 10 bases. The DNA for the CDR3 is TGTGCCAGTAGTACACGAGCGGGAGGGTCCACCGGGGAGCTGTTTTTT. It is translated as CASSTRAGGSTGELFF.